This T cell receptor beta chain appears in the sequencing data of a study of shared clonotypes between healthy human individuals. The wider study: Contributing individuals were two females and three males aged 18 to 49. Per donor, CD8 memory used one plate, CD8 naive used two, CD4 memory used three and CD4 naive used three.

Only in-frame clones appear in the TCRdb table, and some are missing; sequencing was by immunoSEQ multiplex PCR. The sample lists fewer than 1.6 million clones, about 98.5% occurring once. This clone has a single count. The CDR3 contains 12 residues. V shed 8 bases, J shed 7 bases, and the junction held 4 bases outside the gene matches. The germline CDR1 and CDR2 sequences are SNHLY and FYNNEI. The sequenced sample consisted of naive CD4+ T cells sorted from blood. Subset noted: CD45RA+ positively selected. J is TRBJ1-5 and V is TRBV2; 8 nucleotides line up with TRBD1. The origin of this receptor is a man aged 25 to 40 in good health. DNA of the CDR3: TGTGCCAGCGGACAGGGAGTCCAGCCCCAGCATTTT. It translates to CASGQGVQPQHF.